Detailed here is one TCR beta chain. Its target is not known. The junction shows a germline mismatch at one end, possibly a read error. Germline CDR1 reads ENHRY; CDR2 reads SYGVKD. The CDR3 sequence is 13 residues long. The record originates from a study of T cells in localized non-small cell lung cancer. Study-level findings and limits: Density of T cells in blood, when higher, went with longer overall survival. Sequencing covered just one tumor region, so heterogeneity cannot be ruled out.

Libraries were prepared by immunoSEQ multiplex PCR; TCRdb keeps only in-frame clonotypes and omits some of them. The sample has some 85,000 clones, 60% to 85% seen once. The chain is built from TRBV10-3 and TRBJ2-1, with D unresolved. This sequence was found in a man aged 40-75 years with stage II squamous cell lung carcinoma. Specimen: PBMCs, collected before any cancer treatment. The CDR3, as DNA: TGTGCCATCAGTGCACGGGTCTACGATGAGCAGTTCTTC. Its protein is CAISARVYDEQFF.